Listed here is a single T cell receptor (beta chain). Its antigen is currently unknown. Other nucleotide sequences in the sample specify the same CDR3. The record originates from a study of cytomegalovirus exposure and HLA in healthy donors. Study conclusions and caveats: There were some public TCRs occurring in many donors, but most TCR sequences were rare. Reports showed the classifier diagnosing cytomegalovirus status with high specificity and sensitivity. In a later analysis, HLA-associated beta chains showed higher expansion and lower generation probabilities than comparable chains.

It was with 60 Vbeta and 13 Jbeta primers that the PCR ran. Assay: immunoSEQ multiplex PCR; the TCRdb copy retains only in-frame clones and omits some. The sample has 150,000 to 200,000 clones, approximately 82% seen once; the top ten hold nearly 8.5%. The CDR3 is 18 residues long. Germline CDR1 and CDR2: SGHAT and FQNNGV. The V and J ends lost 1 base and 5 bases, in that order; junction bases with no gene match: 13. Material for sequencing was PBMCs. The receptor's source is a male donor in good health and CMV-seropositive. The rearrangement uses TRBV11-2 and TRBJ2-5, with 10 bases that match TRBD2. The CDR3 protein is CASSLAPGASGRGETQYF. CDR3 bases: TGTGCCAGCAGCTTAGCACCGGGGGCTAGCGGGAGAGGGGAGACCCAGTACTTC.